A selection of T cell receptor beta chains follows, all from one sample in a study of blood T cells in healthy people across ages. TCRdb used MiXCR to reprocess the 5' RACE reads, holding one entry per CDR3 protein. Of 540,000 or so distinct CDR3 sequences detected, approximately 25% appear once; the ten largest clones hold roughly 20%. The specimen was blood. The origin of the receptors is a woman in her 70s in good health. Both conserved end residues are part of each CDR3. A D gene is named only where the DNA matches it firmly. Clone sizes are given selectively: once, few, many, or a class where the clone is expanded.

V gene,clone size,D gene,J gene,CDR3 DNA,CDR3 protein
TRBV6-2/TRBV6-3,.,.,TRBJ2-3,TGTGCCAGCAGCCGCGCCGACACGATACAAGATACGCAGTATTTT,CASSRADTIQDTQYF
TRBV5-1,few,.,TRBJ1-1,TGCGCCAGCAGCTTGGCGGGCAGTGGTTGGGATGAAGCTTTCTTT,CASSLAGSGWDEAFF
TRBV18,few,TRBD2,TRBJ2-5,TGTGCCAGCTCACCCTACGAGGCTAGCGGGGGTCGCACCTGGGAGACCCAGTACTTC,CASSPYEASGGRTWETQYF
TRBV24-1,many,TRBD1,TRBJ2-6,TGTGCCACCAGTGGATCCACAGGGGTTCCCGTCTCTGGGGCCAACGTCCTGACTTTC,CATSGSTGVPVSGANVLTF
TRBV3-1,few,TRBD2,TRBJ2-2,TGTGCCAGCAGCCAACCCGGACTAGCGGGGGTAGGGACCGGGGAGCTGTTTTTT,CASSQPGLAGVGTGELFF
TRBV12-3/TRBV12-4,few,TRBD2,TRBJ2-1,TGTGCCAGCAGTTTATGGCTAGCGGGGGTGGATGAGCAGTTCTTC,CASSLWLAGVDEQFF
TRBV20-1,.,TRBD2,TRBJ2-5,TGCAGTGCTGAGCCTTCGACTAGCGGCAAAGAGACCCAGTACTTC,CSAEPSTSGKETQYF
TRBV7-9,few,.,TRBJ2-2,TGTGCCAGCAGCCTCGCGAGGGACGCCGGGGAGCTGTTTTTT,CASSLARDAGELFF
TRBV20-1,.,TRBD1,TRBJ1-5,TGCAGTGCTGGGGTGCCGGGACAGTTCATTCAGCCCCAGCATTTT,CSAGVPGQFIQPQHF
TRBV4-3,few,.,TRBJ1-2,TGCGCCAGCAGCCAAGAATATGGTGACTACACCTTC,CASSQEYGDYTF
TRBV7-7,few,.,TRBJ2-3,TGTGCTAGCAGCTCCACGGGGGATACGCAGTATTTT,CASSSTGDTQYF
TRBV7-6,many,.,TRBJ2-5,TGTGCCAGCAGCTTAGATGTGGCTGAGACCCAGTACTTC,CASSLDVAETQYF